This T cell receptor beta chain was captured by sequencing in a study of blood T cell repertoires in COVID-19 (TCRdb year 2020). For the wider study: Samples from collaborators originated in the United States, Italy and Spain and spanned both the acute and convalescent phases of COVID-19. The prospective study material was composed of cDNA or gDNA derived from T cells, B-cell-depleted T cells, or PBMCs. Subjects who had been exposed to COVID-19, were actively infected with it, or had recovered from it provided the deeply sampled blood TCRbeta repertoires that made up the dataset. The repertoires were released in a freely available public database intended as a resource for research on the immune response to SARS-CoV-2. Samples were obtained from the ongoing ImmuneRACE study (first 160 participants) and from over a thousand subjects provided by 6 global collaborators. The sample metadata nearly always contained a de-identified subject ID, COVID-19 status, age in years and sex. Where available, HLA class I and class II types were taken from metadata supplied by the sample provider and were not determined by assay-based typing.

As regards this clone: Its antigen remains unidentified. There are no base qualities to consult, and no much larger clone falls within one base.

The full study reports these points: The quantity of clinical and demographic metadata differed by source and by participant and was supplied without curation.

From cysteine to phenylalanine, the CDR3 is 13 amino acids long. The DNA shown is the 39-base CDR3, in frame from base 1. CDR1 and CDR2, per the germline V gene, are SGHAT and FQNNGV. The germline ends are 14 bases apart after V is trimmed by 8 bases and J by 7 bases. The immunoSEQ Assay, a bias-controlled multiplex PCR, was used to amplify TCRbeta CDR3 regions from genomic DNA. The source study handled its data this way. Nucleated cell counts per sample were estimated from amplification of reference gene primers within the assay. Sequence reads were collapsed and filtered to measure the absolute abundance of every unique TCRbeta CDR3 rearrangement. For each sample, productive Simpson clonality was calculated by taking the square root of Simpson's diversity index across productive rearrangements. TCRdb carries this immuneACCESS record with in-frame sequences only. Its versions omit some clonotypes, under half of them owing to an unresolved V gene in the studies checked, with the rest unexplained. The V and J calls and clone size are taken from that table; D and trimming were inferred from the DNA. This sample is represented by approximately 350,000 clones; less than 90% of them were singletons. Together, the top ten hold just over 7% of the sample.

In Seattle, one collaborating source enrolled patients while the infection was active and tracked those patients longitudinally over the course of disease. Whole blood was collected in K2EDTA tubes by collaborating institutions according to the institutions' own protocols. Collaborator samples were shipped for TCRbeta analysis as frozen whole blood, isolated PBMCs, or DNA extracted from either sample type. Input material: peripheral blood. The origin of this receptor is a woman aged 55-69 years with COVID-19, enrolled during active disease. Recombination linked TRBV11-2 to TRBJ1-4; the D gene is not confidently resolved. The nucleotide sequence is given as TGTGCCAGCCAATTAGATCGGAGTGAAAAACTGTTTTTT. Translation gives CASQLDRSEKLFF.